The 8 T cell receptor beta chains below all came from one sample that was sequenced in a study of cytomegalovirus exposure and HLA in healthy donors. Clones were sequenced by immunoSEQ multiplex PCR, and TCRdb holds only the in-frame ones, with some missing. The sample contains hundreds of thousands of clones, 86% of which appear only once. Sequenced: PBMCs. The receptors stem from a young woman in good health and CMV-seronegative.

With respect to this clone: This specimen includes other DNA sequences encoding the same CDR3. The chain combines TRBV25-1 with TRBJ1-1, with D perhaps matching TRBD1 (6 bases). Trimming took off 6 bases at V and 5 bases at J, with 19 bases between the two ends. The CDR3 totals 15 residues. Germline-derived CDR1 and CDR2 are MGHDK and SYGVNS. The CDR3 DNA sequence: TGTGCCAGCAGCAAAACGGACAGCGGGGGAACTGAAGCTTTCTTT. Residues: CASSKTDSGGTEAFF.

The rearrangement uses TRBV5-1 and TRBJ2-3, with D maybe TRBD1 (6 bases). The ends were cut back, 4 bases at V and 2 bases at J, with 11 bases in the middle. The CDR3 loop spans 14 amino acids. Germline values: CDR1 SGHRS, CDR2 YFSETQ. For the CDR3, the DNA is TGCGCCAGCAGCACCGGACAGTACACAGATACGCAGTATTTT. It codes for CASSTGQYTDTQYF. Supplemented by reference TRBV5-1 and TRBJ2-3, the full variable domain reads KAGVTQTPRYLIKTRGQQVTLSCSPISGHRSVSWYQQTPGQGLQFLFEYFSETQRNKGNFPGRFSGRQFSNSRSEMNVSTLELGDSALYLCASSTGQYTDTQYFGPGTRLTVL.

This clone was seen a few times. The chain has TRBV19 and TRBJ2-7, with 10 bases that match TRBD1. Germline CDR1 LNHDA, CDR2 SQIVND (reference sequence). The CDR3 covers 14 residues. J lost 4 bases, V lost 5 bases, and 5 bases had no gene match. The CDR3 reads CASSQRTGGYEQYF. The CDR3 DNA sequence: TGTGCCAGTAGTCAGAGGACAGGGGGGTACGAGCAGTACTTC.

V gene TRBV7-2 combines with J gene TRBJ2-7; a possible D gene is TRBD1 (5 bases). Germline CDR1 is SGHTA and CDR2 is FQGNSA. This CDR3 has 14 residues. Trimming left V 9 bases short and J 0 bases short, with 15 bases between. The CDR3 reads CASLQTVLSYEQYF. Here the CDR3 DNA reads TGTGCCAGTCTGCAGACAGTCCTCTCCTACGAGCAGTACTTC.

V usage is TRBV6-1 and J usage is TRBJ1-2, with 7 bases fitting TRBD1. Germline V gene data show CDR1 as MNHNS and CDR2 as SASEGT. This CDR3 contains 15 residues. The junction had 11 bases not matched to a gene; V was cut back by 5 bases and J by 5 bases. DNA for the CDR3: TGTGCCAGCAGTCTACTGACAGGGCCACTTTATGGCTACACCTTC. Its protein is CASSLLTGPLYGYTF.

In this sample, this clone turned up a few times. This chain joins TRBV28 and TRBJ1-5; tentatively, D is TRBD1 (6 bases). The length of the CDR3 is 15 residues. Looked up from germline, CDR1 is MDHEN and CDR2 is SYDVKM. The germline V and J ends were trimmed by 5 bases and 4 bases, with 15 bases remaining between them. The CDR3 DNA reads TGTGCCAGCAGTCCATGGGGGCAGGGGAATCAGCCCCAGCATTTT. Its protein is CASSPWGQGNQPQHF.

The chain couples TRBV7-8 to TRBJ1-4; 8 nucleotides match TRBD1. Germline V gives CDR1 SGHVS, CDR2 FQNEAQ. Trimming removed 5 bases from V and 3 bases from J; junction bases left unmatched: 14. This CDR3 has 18 amino acids. The CDR3 loop reads CASSRAARGRAANEKLFF. For the CDR3, the DNA is TGTGCCAGCAGCCGCGCCGCCAGGGGGCGGGCGGCTAATGAAAAACTGTTTTTT.

The gene calls are TRBV7-2 and TRBJ1-1, with unresolved D. The germline V gene has CDR1 SGHTA and CDR2 FQGNSA. This CDR3 is built from 14 residues. Between the trimmed V and J ends, which lost 5 bases and 1 base, there was a span of 11 bases. The DNA of the CDR3 is TGTGCCAGCAGCCTCGCTTACAGGAACACTGAAGCTTTCTTT. This translates into CASSLAYRNTEAFF.